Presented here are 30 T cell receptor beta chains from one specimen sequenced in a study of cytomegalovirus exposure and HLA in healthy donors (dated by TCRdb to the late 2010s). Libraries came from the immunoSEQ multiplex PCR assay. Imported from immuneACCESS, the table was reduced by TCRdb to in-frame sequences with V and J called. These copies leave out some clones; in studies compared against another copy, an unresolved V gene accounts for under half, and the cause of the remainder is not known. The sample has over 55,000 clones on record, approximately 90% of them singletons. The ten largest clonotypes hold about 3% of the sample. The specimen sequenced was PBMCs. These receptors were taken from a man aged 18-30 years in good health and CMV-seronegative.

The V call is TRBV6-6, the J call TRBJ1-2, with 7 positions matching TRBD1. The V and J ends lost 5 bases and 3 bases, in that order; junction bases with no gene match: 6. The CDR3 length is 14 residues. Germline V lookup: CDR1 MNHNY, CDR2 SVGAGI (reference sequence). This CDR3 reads CASSRQGIDYGYTF. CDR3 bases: TGTGCCAGCAGTAGACAGGGAATTGACTATGGCTACACCTTC.

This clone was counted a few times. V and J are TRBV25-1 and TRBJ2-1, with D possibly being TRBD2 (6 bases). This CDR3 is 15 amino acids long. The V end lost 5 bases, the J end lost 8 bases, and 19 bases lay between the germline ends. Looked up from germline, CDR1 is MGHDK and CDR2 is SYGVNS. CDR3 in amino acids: CASSSDFRESDEQFF. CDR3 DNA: TGTGCCAGCAGTTCCGACTTCCGGGAGTCTGATGAGCAGTTCTTC.

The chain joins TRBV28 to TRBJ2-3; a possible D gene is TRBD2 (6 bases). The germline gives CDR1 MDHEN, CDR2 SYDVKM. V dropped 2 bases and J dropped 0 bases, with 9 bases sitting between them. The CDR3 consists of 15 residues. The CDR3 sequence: CASSLDGRSTDTQYF. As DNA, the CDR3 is TGTGCCAGCAGTTTAGACGGGAGAAGCACAGATACGCAGTATTTT.

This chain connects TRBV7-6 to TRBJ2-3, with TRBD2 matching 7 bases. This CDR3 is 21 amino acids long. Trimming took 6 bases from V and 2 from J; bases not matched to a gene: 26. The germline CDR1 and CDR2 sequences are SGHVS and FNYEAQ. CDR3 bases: TGTGCCAGCAGTCTAGAGACAGTAGCGGCGCCCGGGAGGAAGGACACAGATACGCAGTATTTT. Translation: CASSLETVAAPGRKDTDTQYF.

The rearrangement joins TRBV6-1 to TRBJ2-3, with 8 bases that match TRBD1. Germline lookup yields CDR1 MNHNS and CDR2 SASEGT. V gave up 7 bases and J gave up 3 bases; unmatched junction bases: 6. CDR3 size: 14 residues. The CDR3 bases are TGTGCCAGCAACAGGGGGATGGGTACAGATACGCAGTATTTT. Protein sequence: CASNRGMGTDTQYF.

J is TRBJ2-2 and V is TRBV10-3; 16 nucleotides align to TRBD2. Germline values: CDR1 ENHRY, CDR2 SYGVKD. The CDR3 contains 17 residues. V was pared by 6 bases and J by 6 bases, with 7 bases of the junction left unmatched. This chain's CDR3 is CAISVGLAGGVAGELFF. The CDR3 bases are TGTGCCATCAGCGTGGGACTAGCGGGAGGGGTGGCCGGGGAGCTGTTTTTT.

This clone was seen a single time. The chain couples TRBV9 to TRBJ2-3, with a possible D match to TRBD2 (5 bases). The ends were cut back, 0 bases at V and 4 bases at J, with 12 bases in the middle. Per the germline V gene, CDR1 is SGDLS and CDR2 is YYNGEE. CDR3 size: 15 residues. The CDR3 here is CASSVGGSTSDTQYF. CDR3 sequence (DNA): TGTGCCAGCAGCGTAGGCGGGTCGACCTCAGATACGCAGTATTTT.

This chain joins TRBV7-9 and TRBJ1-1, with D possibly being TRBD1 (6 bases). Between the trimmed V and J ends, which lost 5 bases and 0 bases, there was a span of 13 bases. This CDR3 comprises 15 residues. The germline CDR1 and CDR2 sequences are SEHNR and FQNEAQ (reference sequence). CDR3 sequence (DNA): TGTGCCAGCAGCATGAACAGGGCCATGAACACTGAAGCTTTCTTT. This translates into CASSMNRAMNTEAFF.

DNA of the CDR3: TGTGCCAGCAGCCAGGTGGCAGGTACCCAAGAGACCCAGTACTTC. Translated, it gives CASSQVAGTQETQYF. The rearrangement uses TRBV4-2 and TRBJ2-5, with D uncertain. This CDR3 spans 15 amino acids. The ends were cut back, 3 bases at V and 1 base at J, with 12 bases in the middle. Germline CDR1 reads LGHNA; CDR2 reads YNFKEQ.

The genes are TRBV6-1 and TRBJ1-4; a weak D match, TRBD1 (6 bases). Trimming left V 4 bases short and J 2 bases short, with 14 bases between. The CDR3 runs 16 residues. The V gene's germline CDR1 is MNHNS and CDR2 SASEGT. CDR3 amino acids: CASSAQRGTTNEKLFF. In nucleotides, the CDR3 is TGTGCCAGCAGTGCCCAAAGGGGGACGACTAATGAAAAACTGTTTTTT.

This CDR3 is CASYIPGLPEAFF. Written as DNA, the CDR3 is TGTGCCAGCTACATACCGGGACTCCCTGAAGCTTTCTTT. This sequence joins TRBV28 and TRBJ1-1; D may be TRBD1 (5 bases). The V gene lost 8 bases and the J gene lost 6 bases, with 16 bases spanning the gap. CDR1 and CDR2 from the germline V gene are MDHEN and SYDVKM. CDR3 size: 13 residues. Complete variable domain (other parts from reference TRBV28 and TRBJ1-1): DVKVTQSSRYLVKRTGEKVFLECVQDMDHENMFWYRQDPGLGLRLIYFSYDVKMKEKGDIPEGYSVSREKKERFSLILESASTNQTSMYLCASYIPGLPEAFFGQGTRLTVV.

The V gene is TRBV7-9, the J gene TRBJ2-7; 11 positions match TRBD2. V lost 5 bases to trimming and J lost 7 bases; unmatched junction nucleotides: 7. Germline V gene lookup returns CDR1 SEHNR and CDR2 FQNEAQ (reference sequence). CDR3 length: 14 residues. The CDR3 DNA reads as TGTGCCAGCAGCCCCACTAGCGGGAGACAAGAGCAGTACTTC. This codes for CASSPTSGRQEQYF.

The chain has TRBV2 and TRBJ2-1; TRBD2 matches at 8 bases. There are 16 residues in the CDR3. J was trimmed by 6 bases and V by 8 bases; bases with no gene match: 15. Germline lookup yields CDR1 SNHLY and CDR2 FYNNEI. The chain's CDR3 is CASSQEGSGNVNEQFF. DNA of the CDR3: TGTGCCAGCTCCCAAGAGGGTAGCGGGAATGTCAATGAGCAGTTCTTC. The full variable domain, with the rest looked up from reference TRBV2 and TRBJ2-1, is EPEVTQTPSHQVTQMGQEVILRCVPISNHLYFYWYRQILGQKVEFLVSFYNNEISEKSEIFDDQFSVERPDGSNFTLKIRSTKLEDSAMYFCASSQEGSGNVNEQFFGPGTRLTVL.

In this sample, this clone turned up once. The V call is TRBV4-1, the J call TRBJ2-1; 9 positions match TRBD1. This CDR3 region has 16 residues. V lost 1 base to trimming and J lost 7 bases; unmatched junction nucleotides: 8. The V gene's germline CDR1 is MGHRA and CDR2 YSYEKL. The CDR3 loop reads CASSQGPGQGKNEQFF. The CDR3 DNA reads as TGCGCCAGCAGCCAAGGCCCGGGACAGGGTAAGAATGAGCAGTTCTTC.

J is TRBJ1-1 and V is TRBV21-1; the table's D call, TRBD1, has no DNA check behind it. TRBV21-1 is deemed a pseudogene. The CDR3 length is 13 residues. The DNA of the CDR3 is TGTGCCAGCAGCAAAAAGGGGGCCAAAGGAGCTTTCTTT. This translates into CASSKKGAKGAFF.

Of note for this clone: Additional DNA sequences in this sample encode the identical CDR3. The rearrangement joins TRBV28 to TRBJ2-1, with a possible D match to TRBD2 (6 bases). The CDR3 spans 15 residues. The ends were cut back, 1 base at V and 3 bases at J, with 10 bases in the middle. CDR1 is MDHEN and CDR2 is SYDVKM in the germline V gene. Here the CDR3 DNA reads TGTGCCAGCAGTTTATATACGGGAGTCTACAATGAGCAGTTCTTC. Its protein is CASSLYTGVYNEQFF.

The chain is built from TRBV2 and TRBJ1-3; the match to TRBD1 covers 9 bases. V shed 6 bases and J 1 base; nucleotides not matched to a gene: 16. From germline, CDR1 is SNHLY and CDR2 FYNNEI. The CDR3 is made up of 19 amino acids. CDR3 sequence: CASRERDRDIFSSGNTIYF. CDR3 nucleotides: TGTGCCAGCAGAGAACGGGACAGGGATATTTTTTCGTCTGGAAACACCATATATTTT.

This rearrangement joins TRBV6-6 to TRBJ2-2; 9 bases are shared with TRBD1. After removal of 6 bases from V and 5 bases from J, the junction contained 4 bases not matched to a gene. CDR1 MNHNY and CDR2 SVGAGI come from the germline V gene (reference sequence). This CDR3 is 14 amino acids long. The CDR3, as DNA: TGTGCCAGCAGACGACAGGGGGAAACCGGGGAGCTGTTTTTT. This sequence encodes CASRRQGETGELFF.

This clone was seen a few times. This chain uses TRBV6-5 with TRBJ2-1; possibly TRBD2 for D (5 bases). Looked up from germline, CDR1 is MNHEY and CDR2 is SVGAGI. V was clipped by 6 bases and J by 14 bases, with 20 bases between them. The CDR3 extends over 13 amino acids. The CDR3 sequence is CASRSPAGLAEFF. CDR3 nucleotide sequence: TGTGCCAGCAGATCACCGGCGGGTCTCGCGGAGTTCTTC.

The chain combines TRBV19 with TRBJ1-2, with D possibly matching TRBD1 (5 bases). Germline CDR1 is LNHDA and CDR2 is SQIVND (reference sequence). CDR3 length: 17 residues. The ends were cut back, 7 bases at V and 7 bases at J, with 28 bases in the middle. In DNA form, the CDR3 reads TGTGCCAGTACTCCCTGGGATCCTCGAACGACAGTTCTTGGCTACACCTTC. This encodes CASTPWDPRTTVLGYTF.

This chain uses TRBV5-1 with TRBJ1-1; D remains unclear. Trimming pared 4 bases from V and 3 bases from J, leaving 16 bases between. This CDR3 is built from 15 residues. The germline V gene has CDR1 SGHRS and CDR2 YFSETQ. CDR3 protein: CASSDTGSGDTEAFF. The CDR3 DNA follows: TGCGCCAGCAGCGACACGGGGTCGGGTGACACTGAAGCTTTCTTT.

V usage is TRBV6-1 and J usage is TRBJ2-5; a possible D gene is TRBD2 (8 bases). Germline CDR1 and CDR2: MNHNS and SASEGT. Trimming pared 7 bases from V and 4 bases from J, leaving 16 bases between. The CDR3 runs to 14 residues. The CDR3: CASNRDSGRETQYF. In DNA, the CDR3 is TGTGCCAGCAATAGGGACAGCGGGAGAGAGACCCAGTACTTC.

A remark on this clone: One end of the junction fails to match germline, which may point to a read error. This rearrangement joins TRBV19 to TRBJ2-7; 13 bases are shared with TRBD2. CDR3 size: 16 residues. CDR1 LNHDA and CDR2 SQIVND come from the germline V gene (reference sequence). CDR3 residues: CASSIGTSGSSNEQYF. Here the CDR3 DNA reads TGTGCCAGTAGTATAGGGACTAGCGGGAGCTCCAACGAGCAGTACTTC.

This CDR3 reads CASSPLRTGGSYEQYF. The CDR3 nucleotides read TGTGCCAGCAGTCCCCTTCGGACAGGGGGCTCCTACGAGCAGTACTTC. The gene calls are TRBV28 and TRBJ2-7, with TRBD1 matching over 10 bases. After removal of 5 bases from V and 0 bases from J, the junction contained 7 bases not matched to a gene. The germline V gene encodes CDR1 MDHEN and CDR2 SYDVKM. The CDR3 consists of 16 residues.

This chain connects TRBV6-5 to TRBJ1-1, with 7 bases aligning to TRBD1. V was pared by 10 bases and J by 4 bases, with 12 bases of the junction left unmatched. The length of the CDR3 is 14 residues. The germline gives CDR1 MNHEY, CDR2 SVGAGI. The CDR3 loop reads CATYSDRPSTEAFF. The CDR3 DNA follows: TGTGCCACCTACTCGGACAGGCCGTCCACTGAAGCTTTCTTT.

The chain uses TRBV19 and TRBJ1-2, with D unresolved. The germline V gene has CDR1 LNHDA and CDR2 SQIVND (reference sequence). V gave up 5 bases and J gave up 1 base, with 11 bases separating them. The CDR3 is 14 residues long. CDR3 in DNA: TGTGCCAGTAGTCCCCCGGTTTATAACTATGGCTACACCTTC. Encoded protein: CASSPPVYNYGYTF. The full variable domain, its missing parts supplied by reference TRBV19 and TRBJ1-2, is DGGITQSPKYLFRKEGQNVTLSCEQNLNHDAMYWYRQDPGQGLRLIYYSQIVNDFQKGDIAEGYSVSREKKESFPLTVTSAQKNPTAFYLCASSPPVYNYGYTFGSGTRLTVV.

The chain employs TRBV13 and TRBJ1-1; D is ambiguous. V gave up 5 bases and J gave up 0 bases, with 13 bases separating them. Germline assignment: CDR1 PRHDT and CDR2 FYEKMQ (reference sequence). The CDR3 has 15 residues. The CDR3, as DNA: TGTGCCAGCAGCCCAGCGGCCAGCATGAACACTGAAGCTTTCTTT. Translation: CASSPAASMNTEAFF.

CDR3 residues: CASSPTDRFQETQYF. In DNA form, the CDR3 reads TGCGCCAGCAGCCCTACCGACAGGTTCCAAGAGACCCAGTACTTC. The chain uses TRBV4-1 and TRBJ2-5; TRBD1 is a possible D gene (6 bases). This CDR3 contains 15 residues. Germline lookup yields CDR1 MGHRA and CDR2 YSYEKL. The V and J ends lost 4 bases and 1 base respectively, with 13 bases between them.

The CDR3 region is CASSLALAGGRDTQYF. The CDR3, as DNA: TGTGCCAGCAGTTTGGCATTAGCGGGAGGGAGAGATACGCAGTATTTT. The chain couples TRBV28 to TRBJ2-3; 11 bases match TRBD2. V shed 3 bases, J shed 5 bases, and the junction held 7 bases outside the gene matches. Germline CDR1 MDHEN, CDR2 SYDVKM. This CDR3 comprises 16 residues.

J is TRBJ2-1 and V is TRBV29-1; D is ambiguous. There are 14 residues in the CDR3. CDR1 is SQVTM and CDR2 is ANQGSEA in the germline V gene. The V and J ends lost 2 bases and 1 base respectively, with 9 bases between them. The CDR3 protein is CSVEMVSSYNEQFF. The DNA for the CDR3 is TGCAGCGTTGAAATGGTCAGTTCCTACAATGAGCAGTTCTTC.